The 21 T cell receptor beta chains given below trace back to one sample, sequenced in a study of T cells in women clearing cervical HPV infection (dated by TCRdb to between 2017 and 2018). Receptor amplification or capture employed the immunoSEQ multiplex PCR assay. TCRdb's version of the immuneACCESS table is confined to in-frame rearrangements and falls short of the full clone set. An unresolved V gene accounts for under half of the shortfall where checked; the remainder is of unknown origin. The sample's own table lists about 22,000 clones. The ten top clones hold around 5% of the sample. The material sequenced was blood buffy coat. The receptors originated from a woman aged 18 to 69 with a cervical HPV16 infection that either progressed to CIN3+ or cleared (not recorded which).

In regard to this clone: The read ends 3 residues before the CDR3 terminus; that terminus is restored from the germline J gene. This chain links TRBV19 with TRBJ1-2; possibly TRBD1 for D (6 bases). Germline CDR1 LNHDA, CDR2 SQIVND (reference sequence). This CDR3 is built from 13 residues. Deletions cut 7 bases from V and 7 bases from J, with 16 bases between. Partial CDR3 DNA: TGTGCCAGTAATACAGGGTCTGCTAGTGGC. The encoded protein is CASNTGSASG. The full CDR3 sequence reads CASNTGSASGYTF.

Notes on this clone: The read gets to within 3 residues of the CDR3 end, and the germline J gene fills in the rest. The V gene is TRBV11-2, the J gene TRBJ2-3; D perhaps matches TRBD2 (6 bases). V was clipped by 4 bases and J by 1 base, with 12 bases between them. Germline assignment: CDR1 SGHAT and CDR2 FQNNGV. This CDR3 contains 15 residues. CDR3 DNA (partial): TGTGCCAGCAGCTCCCAGACTAGAGGCACAGATACG. Encoded protein: CASSSQTRGTDT. The whole CDR3 sequence is CASSSQTRGTDTQYF.

As for this clone: The sequence runs out 3 residues before the end of the CDR3; the remainder is reconstructed from the germline J gene. The chain couples TRBV7-6 to TRBJ1-2, with a tentative D call TRBD1 (5 bases). CDR1 is SGHVS and CDR2 is FNYEAQ in the germline V gene. CDR3 length: 15 residues. The chain's CDR3 is CASSQNGGSTDTYTF. The CDR3 bases that were read are TGTGCCAGCAGTCAAAACGGGGGAAGCACAGATACC.

In the case of this clone: The CDR3 end lies 3 residues beyond the end of the read and is filled in from the germline J gene. The chain carries TRBV5-6 and TRBJ1-1; D gene uncertain. The CDR3 length is 12 residues. V lost 1 base, J lost 7 bases, and 8 bases lay in between. The germline V gene encodes CDR1 SGHDT and CDR2 YYEEEE. The sequenced CDR3 bases are TGTGCCAGCAGCTTGACAGAATATGAA. As protein: CASSLTEYE. The CDR3 as a whole reads CASSLTEYEAFF.

With regard to this clone: The read ends 3 residues early relative to the CDR3; the germline J gene fills the gap. V usage is TRBV10-3 and J usage is TRBJ1-1; TRBD1 might be the D (5 bases). The CDR3 extends over 15 amino acids. The germline V gene has CDR1 ENHRY and CDR2 SYGVKD. V was trimmed by 4 bases and J by 1 base, leaving 13 bases between them. CDR3 sequence reads: CAISGGAGKNTEAFF. CDR3 DNA, as far as it was read: TGTGCCATCAGTGGTGGGGCAGGGAAGAACACTGAA.

Points on this clone: A read error may produce the germline difference seen at one junction end. The read ends 3 residues shy of where the CDR3 ends; the end is completed using the germline J gene. The chain is built from TRBV2 and TRBJ2-3; D not certain. This CDR3 spans 14 amino acids. Germline CDR1 SNHLY, CDR2 FYNNEI. The CDR3 bases that were read are TGTGCCAGCAGGGAGCTTATCAGCACAGATGCG. This gives the protein CASRELISTDA. The whole CDR3 protein is CASRELISTDAQYF.

A note on this clone: The sequence runs out 3 residues before the end of the CDR3; the remainder is reconstructed from the germline J gene. The chain joins TRBV14 to TRBJ2-5, with 8 bases fitting TRBD1. The length of the CDR3 is 17 residues. From germline, CDR1 is SGHDN and CDR2 FVKESK. J was trimmed by 1 base and V by 3 bases; bases with no gene match: 10. The CDR3 reads CASSQRTGTTLQETQYF. The covered CDR3 bases are TGTGCCAGCAGCCAGAGGACAGGGACAACCCTCCAAGAGACC.

About this clone itself: The read comes to an end 3 residues before the CDR3 does, leaving the germline J gene to fill in the end. The chain couples TRBV7-2 to TRBJ2-3; maybe TRBD2 (6 bases). V was trimmed by 8 bases and J by 3 bases, leaving 12 bases between them. The CDR3 covers 13 residues. Per the germline V gene, CDR1 is SGHTA and CDR2 is FQGNSA. The CDR3 loop is CASGKGGTDTQYF. The CDR3 DNA, read in part, is TGTGCCAGCGGTAAAGGAGGGACAGATACG.

About this clone itself: The read is 3 residues too short to cover the CDR3 end, so that end is filled in from the germline J gene. The genes are TRBV5-1 and TRBJ1-1; D gene ambiguous. This CDR3 is 13 amino acids long. The germline CDR1 and CDR2 sequences are SGHRS and YFSETQ. Trimming stripped 0 bases from V and 5 bases from J, with 8 bases between. CDR3 loop: CASSLDQFTEAFF. The part of the CDR3 DNA that was read is TGCGCCAGCAGCTTGGATCAGTTTACTGAA.

For this clone: With the read ending 3 residues before the CDR3 end, the germline J gene is used to fill in that end. This chain links TRBV18 with TRBJ2-7; no reliable D call. Germline loops: CDR1 KGHSH, CDR2 LQKENI. V was clipped by 1 base and J by 6 bases, with 7 bases between them. The CDR3 extends over 12 amino acids. The CDR3 region is CASSPQGTEQYF. The covered CDR3 bases are TGTGCCAGCTCACCACAGGGCACCGAG.

Worth noting for this clone: The read is 3 residues too short to cover the CDR3 end, so that end is filled in from the germline J gene. The chain employs TRBV5-1 and TRBJ2-1; perhaps TRBD2 as D (6 bases). CDR3 size: 16 residues. In germline, CDR1 is SGHRS, CDR2 YFSETQ. V gave up 0 bases and J gave up 2 bases, with 12 bases separating them. The CDR3 region is CASSLAGGVAYNEQFF. CDR3 DNA, as far as it was read: TGCGCCAGCAGCTTGGCCGGGGGAGTGGCCTACAATGAG.

About this clone: The read finishes 3 residues shy of the CDR3 end, and the germline J gene is used to complete it. The chain is built from TRBV20-1 and TRBJ2-7, with a weak D call TRBD1 (6 bases). Deletions cut 6 bases from V and 4 bases from J, with 10 bases between. Germline loops: CDR1 DFQATT, CDR2 SNEGSKA (reference sequence). The CDR3 consists of 11 residues. The sequenced part of the CDR3 DNA is TGCAGTGCAGAACAGGGTTACGAG. The encoded protein is CSAEQGYE. The full CDR3 protein reads CSAEQGYEQYF.

Concerning this clone: Sequencing ends 3 residues short of the CDR3 end; the germline J gene provides the rest. This chain connects TRBV4-1 to TRBJ2-7; 7 bases match TRBD1. The CDR3 is made up of 15 amino acids. Germline V gives CDR1 MGHRA, CDR2 YSYEKL. V trimming: 0 bases; J trimming: 2 bases; junction bases outside the gene matches: 4. This CDR3 reads CASSQDGQVPYEQYF. The covered CDR3 bases are TGCGCCAGCAGCCAAGATGGACAGGTCCCCTACGAG.

Regarding this clone: The read gets to within 3 residues of the CDR3 end, and the germline J gene fills in the rest. V is TRBV7-9 and J is TRBJ1-4; D perhaps matches TRBD1 (5 bases). V lost 5 bases to trimming and J lost 8 bases, with 6 bases between them. Germline CDR1 reads SEHNR; CDR2 reads FQNEAQ (reference sequence). The CDR3 extends over 11 amino acids. The DNA read from the CDR3 is TGTGCCAGCAGCCAGGGCGAAAAA. This sequence encodes CASSQGEK. The full CDR3 protein reads CASSQGEKLFF.

Details on this clone: The read comes to an end 3 residues before the CDR3 does, leaving the germline J gene to fill in the end. The V call is TRBV18, the J call TRBJ1-1, with 8 nucleotides matching TRBD1. The length of the CDR3 is 16 residues. The germline CDR1 and CDR2 sequences are KGHSH and LQKENI. CDR3 protein: CASSPTLNGGQDEAFF. Incomplete CDR3 DNA: TGTGCCAGCTCACCGACTCTAAACGGGGGACAGGACGAG. Together with reference TRBV18 and TRBJ1-1, the CDR3 gives the full variable domain: NAGVMQNPRHLVRRRGQEARLRCSPMKGHSHVYWYRQLPEEGLKFMVYLQKENIIDESGMPKERFSAEFPKEGPSILRIQQVVRGDSAAYFCASSPTLNGGQDEAFFGQGTRLTVV.

Points on this clone: The read terminates 3 residues ahead of where the CDR3 ends, so the germline J gene completes it. V and J are TRBV7-9 and TRBJ2-3; D is unresolved. This CDR3 comprises 14 residues. Trimming took off 8 bases at V and 0 bases at J, with 12 bases between the two ends. CDR1 and CDR2 from the germline V gene are SEHNR and FQNEAQ (reference sequence). The CDR3 bases that were read are TGTGCCAGCGGCCTCCAGAGTAGCACAGATACG. It encodes CASGLQSSTDT. Given in full, the CDR3 is CASGLQSSTDTQYF.

About this clone itself: The read ends 3 residues shy of where the CDR3 ends; the end is completed using the germline J gene. V is TRBV6-1 and J is TRBJ1-5; weak D call: TRBD1 (5 bases). The CDR3 loop spans 15 amino acids. V was shortened by 1 base and J by 5 bases, with 12 bases between the two germline ends. Germline loops: CDR1 MNHNS, CDR2 SASEGT. The CDR3 is CASSEVEGAYQPQHF. CDR3 DNA (partial): TGTGCCAGCAGTGAAGTAGAAGGGGCTTATCAGCCC.

A word on this clone: Germline and junction disagree at one end, which may indicate a read error. The read stops 3 residues short of the end of the CDR3; the missing end is completed from the germline J gene. The V call is TRBV7-7, the J call TRBJ2-2; TRBD2 matches at 11 bases. This CDR3 is 15 amino acids long. The germline V gene encodes CDR1 SSHAT and CDR2 FNYEAQ (reference sequence). This chain's CDR3 is CASSARLAGTGELFF. The DNA read from the CDR3 is TGTGCTAGCAGCGCCCGACTAGCGGGGACCGGGGAG. Together with reference TRBV7-7 and TRBJ2-2, the CDR3 gives the full variable domain: GAGVSQSPRYKVTKRGQDVTLRCDPISSHATLYWYQQALGQGPEFLTYFNYEAQPDKSGLPSDRFSAERPEGSISTLTIQRTEQRDSAMYRCASSARLAGTGELFFGEGSRLTVL.

Concerning this clone: The read stops 3 residues short of the end of the CDR3; the missing end is completed from the germline J gene. The chain couples TRBV7-2 to TRBJ2-1; 9 positions match TRBD1. With V trimmed by 5 bases and J by 4 bases, 6 bases remained unmatched. In germline, CDR1 is SGHTA, CDR2 FQGNSA. This CDR3 has 15 amino acids. The chain's CDR3 is CASSQDRGYYNEQFF. The CDR3 DNA, read in part, is TGTGCCAGCAGCCAGGACAGGGGTTATTACAATGAG.

Concerning this clone itself: The CDR3 end lies 3 residues beyond the end of the read and is filled in from the germline J gene. The chain has TRBV18 and TRBJ2-1; 8 nucleotides match TRBD1. Germline CDR1 and CDR2: KGHSH and LQKENI. There are 15 residues in the CDR3. Unmatched junction bases numbered 9, after V lost 6 bases and J lost 5 bases. The sequenced part of the CDR3 DNA is TGTGCCAGCTCGCTGGACAGGGAACGGAACAATGAG. This gives the protein CASSLDRERNNE. The full CDR3 sequence reads CASSLDRERNNEQFF.

As concerns this clone: The read is 3 residues too short to cover the CDR3 end, so that end is filled in from the germline J gene. This chain links TRBV6-4 with TRBJ1-6; D not certain. Germline CDR1 and CDR2: MRHNA and SNTAGT. The V and J ends lost 4 bases and 5 bases respectively, with 12 bases between them. This CDR3 comprises 15 residues. The part of the CDR3 DNA that was read is TGTGCCAGCAGTGGGGAGGCGACTAATAATTCACCC. Protein sequence: CASSGEATNNSP. The whole CDR3 region reads CASSGEATNNSPLHF.